Listed here is a single T cell receptor (beta chain). Its antigen remains unknown. The data originate from a study of long-term antiretroviral therapy in people with HIV. Study-wide results and limits: CDR3 lengths in HIV samples spanned a narrower range than controls. Diversity remained lower than transplant donor controls, even though it increased after ART.

This CDR3 contains 14 residues. Per germline, CDR1 MGHDK and CDR2 SYGVNS. V was pared by 5 bases and J by 4 bases, with 11 bases between. Investigators performed immunoSEQ version v3.0 at survey level. Sequenced by immunoSEQ multiplex PCR; TCRdb stores in-frame clones only, minus some. Of 25,000 to 35,000 clones listed, about 90% are singletons. This rearrangement joins TRBV25-1 to TRBJ2-2; D unresolved. This specimen was unsorted PBMCs, taken 1.8 years after starting antiretroviral therapy. This receptor was taken from a woman younger than 30 with HIV. CDR3 loop: CASSMIQSTGELFF. The CDR3 nucleotides are TGTGCCAGCAGTATGATCCAAAGCACCGGGGAGCTGTTTTTT. Looking up the rest from reference TRBV25-1 and TRBJ2-2 gives the full variable domain: EADIYQTPRYLVIGTGKKITLECSQTMGHDKMYWYQQDPGMELHLIHYSYGVNSTEKGDLSSESTVSRIRTEHFPLTLESARPSHTSQYLCASSMIQSTGELFFGEGSRLTVL.